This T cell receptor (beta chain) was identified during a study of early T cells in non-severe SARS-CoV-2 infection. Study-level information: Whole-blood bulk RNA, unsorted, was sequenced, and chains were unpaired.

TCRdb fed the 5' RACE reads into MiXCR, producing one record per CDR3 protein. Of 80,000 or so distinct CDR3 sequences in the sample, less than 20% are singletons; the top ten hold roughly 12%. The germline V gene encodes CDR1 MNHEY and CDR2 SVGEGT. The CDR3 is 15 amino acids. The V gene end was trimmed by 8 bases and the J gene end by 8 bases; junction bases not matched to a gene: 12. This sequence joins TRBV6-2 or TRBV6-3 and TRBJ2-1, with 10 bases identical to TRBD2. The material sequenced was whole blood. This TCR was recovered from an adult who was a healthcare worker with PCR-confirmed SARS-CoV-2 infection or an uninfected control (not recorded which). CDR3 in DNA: TGTGCCAGCTATGCTAGCGGGAGTATTGGCGATGAGCAGTTCTTC. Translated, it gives CASYASGSIGDEQFF.